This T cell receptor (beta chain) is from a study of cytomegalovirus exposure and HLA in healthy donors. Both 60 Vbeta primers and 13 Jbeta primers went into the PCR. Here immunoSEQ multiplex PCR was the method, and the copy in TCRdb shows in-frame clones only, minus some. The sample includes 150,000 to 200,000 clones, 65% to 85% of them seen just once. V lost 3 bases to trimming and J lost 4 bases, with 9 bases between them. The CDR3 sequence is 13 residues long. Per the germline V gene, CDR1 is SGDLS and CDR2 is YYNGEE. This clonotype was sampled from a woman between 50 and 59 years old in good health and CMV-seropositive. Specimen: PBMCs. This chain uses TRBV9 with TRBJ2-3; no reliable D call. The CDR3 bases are TGTGCCAGCAGCGAAAACACCGCAGATACGCAGTATTTT. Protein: CASSENTADTQYF.